A single sample is the source of the 22 T cell receptor beta chains below, sequenced in a study of OX40 agonist ivuxolimab in advanced cancers. Method: immunoSEQ multiplex PCR; TCRdb's copy keeps in-frame clones and lacks some. Of about 35,000 clones listed, approximately 79% are singletons. The sequenced sample was CD4+ or CD8+ T cells sorted from blood, obtained in a trial of the OX40 agonist ivuxolimab. All receptors derive from an adult with an advanced solid tumor such as melanoma, head and neck, liver or kidney cancer.

The genes are TRBV4-1 and TRBJ1-5, with TRBD1 matching over 7 bases. CDR1 is MGHRA, CDR2 YSYEKL, per germline. V shed 1 base, J shed 5 bases, and the junction held 5 bases outside the gene matches. The length of the CDR3 is 15 residues. CDR3 bases: TGCGCCAGCAGCCAAGCTTGGAGGGGGCATCAGCCCCAGCATTTT. Translation: CASSQAWRGHQPQHF.

This clone appeared a few times. This chain uses TRBV2 with TRBJ1-2; maybe TRBD1 (5 bases). CDR1 SNHLY and CDR2 FYNNEI come from the germline V gene. This CDR3 spans 12 amino acids. With 10 bases removed from V and 4 bases from J, the gap between germline ends came to 13 bases. The DNA for the CDR3 is TGTGCCACCGGGACGGGAACCTATGGCTACACCTTC. This sequence encodes CATGTGTYGYTF.

This clone was seen more than once but under ten times. The chain recombines TRBV18 with TRBJ2-2; TRBD1 matches 7 bases. Germline V gives CDR1 KGHSH, CDR2 LQKENI. The CDR3 has 15 residues. V trimming: 5 bases; J trimming: 4 bases; junction bases outside the gene matches: 7. CDR3 protein: CASSITGVITGELFF. CDR3 nucleotide sequence: TGTGCCAGCTCAATTACAGGGGTCATCACCGGGGAGCTGTTTTTT.

CDR3 protein: CASSSRTGATYEQYF. CDR3 nucleotide sequence: TGTGCCAGTAGTTCTCGGACAGGGGCGACCTACGAGCAGTACTTC. The chain is built from TRBV19 and TRBJ2-7; TRBD1 matches at 9 bases. Looked up from germline, CDR1 is LNHDA and CDR2 is SQIVND (reference sequence). J lost 2 bases, V lost 5 bases, and 7 bases had no gene match. The CDR3 runs to 15 residues.

The chain joins TRBV2 to TRBJ1-1; the D is unclear. Trimming removed 3 bases from V and 0 bases from J, with 11 bases in between. The CDR3 totals 15 residues. The germline CDR1 and CDR2 sequences are SNHLY and FYNNEI. CDR3 sequence (DNA): TGTGCCAGCAGTGAGAGGGCAGGCATGAACACTGAAGCTTTCTTT. It translates to CASSERAGMNTEAFF.

CDR3 region: CASRLGQWNSPLHF. Here the CDR3 DNA reads TGTGCCAGCAGGCTGGGACAGTGGAATTCACCCCTCCACTTT. This chain joins TRBV10-3 and TRBJ1-6, with 7 bases identical to TRBD1. The germline CDR1 and CDR2 sequences are ENHRY and SYGVKD. This CDR3 region has 14 residues. The V segment lost 10 bases and the J segment 7 bases; nucleotides outside the gene matches: 10.

V usage is TRBV18 and J usage is TRBJ2-5, with D perhaps given as TRBD1 or TRBD2 (5 bases each). The better agreement between TRBJ2-7 and the DNA end casts doubt on the J call. The CDR3 has 14 residues. CDR1 is KGHSH and CDR2 is LQKENI in the germline V gene. This chain's CDR3 is CASSRSGPGYEQYF. The CDR3 DNA reads as TGTGCCAGCTCACGATCGGGGCCCGGCTACGAGCAGTACTTC.

This clone was picked up one time. The rearrangement uses TRBV27 and TRBJ2-6, with 7 bases matching TRBD1. This CDR3 has 15 amino acids. Losses at the gene ends were 6 bases for V and 1 base for J; bases not matched to a gene: 3. Germline CDR1 is MNHEY and CDR2 is SMNVEV (reference sequence). Written as DNA, the CDR3 is TGTGCCAGCAGCCCGACAGGGTCTGGGGCCAACGTCCTGACTTTC. Residues: CASSPTGSGANVLTF.

The chain recombines TRBV7-3 with TRBJ2-2; 8 nucleotides agree with TRBD1. This CDR3 region has 16 residues. Germline V gives CDR1 SGHTA, CDR2 FQGTGA. V trimming: 5 bases; J trimming: 1 base; junction bases outside the gene matches: 6. CDR3 nucleotides: TGTGCCAGCAGCCTCACGGGACAGGTGAACACCGGGGAGCTGTTTTTT. Its protein product is CASSLTGQVNTGELFF. Combining the CDR3 with reference TRBV7-3 and TRBJ2-2 gives the whole variable domain GAGVSQTPSNKVTEKGKYVELRCDPISGHTALYWYRQSLGQGPEFLIYFQGTGAADDSGLPNDRFFAVRPEGSVSTLKIQRTERGDSAVYLCASSLTGQVNTGELFFGEGSRLTVL.

The chain combines TRBV6-4 with TRBJ2-3, with TRBD2 matching over 12 bases. The CDR3 runs to 19 residues. After removal of 6 bases from V and 6 bases from J, the junction contained 19 bases not matched to a gene. The V gene's germline CDR1 is MRHNA and CDR2 SNTAGT. CDR3 DNA: TGTGCCAGCAGATGGGGCTCGAGTTCTAGCGGGGGGGCCTCGGATACGCAGTATTTT. It codes for CASRWGSSSSGGASDTQYF.

The rearrangement links TRBV6-5 to TRBJ1-3; D unclear. V was clipped by 4 bases and J by 2 bases, with 9 bases between them. This CDR3 region has 14 residues. In germline, CDR1 is MNHEY, CDR2 SVGAGI. CDR3 nucleotides: TGTGCCAGCAGTTCCCGAGAAACTGGAAACACCATATATTTT. Residues: CASSSRETGNTIYF.

This chain uses TRBV15 with TRBJ2-3; D is uncertain. CDR3 size: 16 residues. CDR1 and CDR2 from the germline V gene are LNHNV and YYDKDF (reference sequence). The ends were cut back, 0 bases at V and 6 bases at J, with 16 bases in the middle. CDR3 DNA sequence: TGTGCCACCAGCAGAGAACGAAGGGCCGGGTACGATACGCAGTATTTT. Translating gives CATSRERRAGYDTQYF.

The CDR3 DNA reads TGTGCCAGCAGCTATTTTAGGGGGCGCGATGAAAAACTGTTTTTT. It is translated as CASSYFRGRDEKLFF. This rearrangement joins TRBV5-6 to TRBJ1-4; 7 nucleotides line up with TRBD1. Germline V gene data show CDR1 as SGHDT and CDR2 as YYEEEE. The trim removed 3 bases at V and 6 bases at J, leaving 8 bases unmatched. The CDR3 spans 15 residues. Full variable domain (remainder filled in from reference TRBV5-6 and TRBJ1-4): DAGVTQSPTHLIKTRGQQVTLRCSPKSGHDTVSWYQQALGQGPQFIFQYYEEEERQRGNFPDRFSGHQFPNYSSELNVNALLLGDSALYLCASSYFRGRDEKLFFGSGTQLSVL.

This clone has only a few counts. The gene calls are TRBV7-3 and TRBJ2-1; D is unresolved. V lost 0 bases and J lost 2, with 8 bases in between. The CDR3 extends over 15 amino acids. Germline-derived CDR1 and CDR2 are SGHTA and FQGTGA. CDR3 DNA: TGTGCCAGCAGCTTAACAACCGGCGCCTACAATGAGCAGTTCTTC. This gives the protein CASSLTTGAYNEQFF.

This sequence joins TRBV6-1 and TRBJ1-1; no definite D call. CDR3 length: 13 residues. Trimming removed 7 bases from V and 1 base from J, with 10 bases in between. Per the germline V gene, CDR1 is MNHNS and CDR2 is SASEGT. CDR3 residues: CASTQDWNTEAFF. In nucleotides, the CDR3 is TGTGCCAGCACCCAGGACTGGAACACTGAAGCTTTCTTT.

This clone was detected once. The chain recombines TRBV5-1 with TRBJ2-5, with D tentatively TRBD1 (6 bases). V dropped 2 bases and J dropped 1 base, with 9 bases sitting between them. Germline assignment: CDR1 SGHRS and CDR2 YFSETQ. The CDR3 is made up of 14 amino acids. In DNA, the CDR3 is TGCGCCAGCAGCTTAGGGGGTGCCCAAGAGACCCAGTACTTC. Amino acids: CASSLGGAQETQYF.

This sequence joins TRBV29-1 and TRBJ2-5; D gene ambiguous. CDR1 and CDR2 (germline): SQVTM, ANQGSEA. V lost 4 bases and J 4 bases, leaving 10 bases between the germline ends. The CDR3 covers 12 residues. The CDR3 loop reads CSVAEFGETQYF. CDR3 sequence (DNA): TGCAGCGTTGCAGAGTTCGGAGAGACCCAGTACTTC. Combining the CDR3 with reference TRBV29-1 and TRBJ2-5 gives the whole variable domain SAVISQKPSRDICQRGTSLTIQCQVDSQVTMMFWYRQQPGQSLTLIATANQGSEATYESGFVIDKFPISRPNLTFSTLTVSNMSPEDSSIYLCSVAEFGETQYFGPGTRLLVL.

The CDR3: CASSPRTGGGNYGYTF. The CDR3 DNA reads as TGCGCCAGCAGCCCCCGGACAGGGGGCGGTAACTATGGCTACACCTTC. The chain has TRBV4-1 and TRBJ1-2; TRBD1 agrees at 11 bases. The CDR3 is made up of 16 amino acids. Germline CDR1 and CDR2: MGHRA and YSYEKL. The V segment lost 4 bases and the J segment 1 base; nucleotides outside the gene matches: 5.

V is TRBV28 and J is TRBJ1-4; the match to TRBD1 covers 7 bases. This CDR3 region has 15 residues. The germline V gene encodes CDR1 MDHEN and CDR2 SYDVKM. With V trimmed by 3 bases and J by 4 bases, 5 bases remained unmatched. The DNA of the CDR3 is TGTGCCAGCAGTTTCTCAGGGGGGTATAATGAAAAACTGTTTTTT. It encodes CASSFSGGYNEKLFF.

J is TRBJ2-7 and V is TRBV30; 8 bases map to TRBD1. Germline assignment: CDR1 GTSNPN and CDR2 SVGIG (reference sequence). CDR3 length: 14 amino acids. The junction had 7 bases not matched to a gene; V was cut back by 4 bases and J by 2 bases. CDR3 in DNA: TGTGCCTGGACTAGGGACAGGCGGGCCTACGAGCAGTACTTC. Translated, it gives CAWTRDRRAYEQYF.

The chain is built from TRBV6-4 and TRBJ1-1; unclear D gene. The length of the CDR3 is 13 residues. Germline CDR1 MRHNA, CDR2 SNTAGT. The V and J ends lost 6 bases and 0 bases respectively, with 8 bases between them. CDR3 residues: CASSFGLNTEAFF. CDR3 bases: TGTGCCAGCAGCTTCGGACTGAACACTGAAGCTTTCTTT.

This chain joins TRBV7-9 and TRBJ1-3, with a possible D match to TRBD1 (6 bases). Germline V lookup: CDR1 SEHNR, CDR2 FQNEAQ (reference sequence). The CDR3 sequence is 15 residues long. V lost 5 bases, J lost 2 bases, and 13 bases lay in between. The CDR3 region is CASSPRGGTGNTIYF. In DNA form, the CDR3 reads TGTGCCAGCAGCCCGCGGGGGGGCACTGGAAACACCATATATTTT.